This TCR beta chain was retrieved from a study of graft-versus-host responses after intestinal transplantation. Study-level background: Transplants given to recipients were multivisceral, liver-intestinal, or isolated intestinal. Anti-thymocyte globulin induction preceded about 3 years of tacrolimus and steroid maintenance in all recipients. Whole-study findings and limits: Some patients had graft-donor T cell macrochimerism, and their allografts showed high graft-versus-host to host-versus-graft clonal ratios. Early HvG declines after transplant were associated with peak circulating GvH clone levels.

TCRdb keeps only in-frame clones here, not all; method: immunoSEQ multiplex PCR. Among under 100,000 clones, around 84% were seen once, and the ten largest hold 0.8% to 0.9%. Deletions cut 2 bases from V and 8 bases from J, with 15 bases between. The CDR3 runs 15 residues. Germline lookup yields CDR1 MDHEN and CDR2 SYDVKM. In the case of this clone: The antigen remains unidentified.

The V call is TRBV28, the J call TRBJ1-4; weak D call: TRBD1 (6 bases). The receptor was isolated from a human donor who received an intestinal transplant. The sample in question was unstimulated CD4+ T cells sorted from spleen or lymph node cells, obtained before intestinal transplant. The CDR3 nucleotides are TGTGCCAGCAGTTTAGCCGGGGGGGCGTGGGAAAAACTGTTTTTT. It yields the protein CASSLAGGAWEKLFF.